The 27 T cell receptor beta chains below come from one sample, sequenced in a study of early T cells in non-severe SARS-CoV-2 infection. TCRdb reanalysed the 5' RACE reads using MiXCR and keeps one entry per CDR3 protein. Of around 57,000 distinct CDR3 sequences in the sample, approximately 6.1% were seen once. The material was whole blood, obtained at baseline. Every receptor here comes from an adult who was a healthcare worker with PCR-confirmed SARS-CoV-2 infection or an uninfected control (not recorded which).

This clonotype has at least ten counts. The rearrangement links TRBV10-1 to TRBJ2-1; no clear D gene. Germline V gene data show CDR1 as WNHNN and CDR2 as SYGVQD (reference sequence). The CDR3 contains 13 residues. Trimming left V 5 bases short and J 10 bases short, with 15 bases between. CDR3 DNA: TGCGCCAGCAGTCCGTCTGGGATCACAGAGCAGTTCTTC. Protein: CASSPSGITEQFF.

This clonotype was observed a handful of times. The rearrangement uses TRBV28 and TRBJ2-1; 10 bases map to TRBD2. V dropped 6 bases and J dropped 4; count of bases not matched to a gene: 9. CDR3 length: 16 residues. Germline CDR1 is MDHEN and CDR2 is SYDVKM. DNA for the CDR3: TGTGCCAGCAGAGAGATAGCGGGAGGATTGTACAATGAGCAGTTCTTC. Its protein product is CASREIAGGLYNEQFF.

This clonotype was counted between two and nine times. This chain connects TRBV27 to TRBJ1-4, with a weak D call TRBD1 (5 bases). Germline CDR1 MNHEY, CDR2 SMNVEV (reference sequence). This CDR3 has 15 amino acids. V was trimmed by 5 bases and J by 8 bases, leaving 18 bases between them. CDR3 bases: TGTGCCAGCAGTCCACCGGACAAAGACAACGAAAAACTGTTTTTT. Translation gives CASSPPDKDNEKLFF.

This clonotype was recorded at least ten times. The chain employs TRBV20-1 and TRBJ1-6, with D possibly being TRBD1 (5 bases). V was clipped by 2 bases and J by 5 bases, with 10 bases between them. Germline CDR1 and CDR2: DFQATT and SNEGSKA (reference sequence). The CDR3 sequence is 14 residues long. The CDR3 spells CSARQGTDNSPLHF. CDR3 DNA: TGCAGTGCTAGACAGGGCACGGATAATTCACCCCTCCACTTT.

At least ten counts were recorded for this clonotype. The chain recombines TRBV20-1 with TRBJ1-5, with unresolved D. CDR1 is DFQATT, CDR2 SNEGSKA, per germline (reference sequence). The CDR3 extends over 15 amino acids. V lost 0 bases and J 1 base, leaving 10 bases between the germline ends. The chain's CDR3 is CSARDPNSSNQPQHF. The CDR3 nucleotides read TGCAGTGCTAGAGATCCCAACAGCAGCAATCAGCCCCAGCATTTT.

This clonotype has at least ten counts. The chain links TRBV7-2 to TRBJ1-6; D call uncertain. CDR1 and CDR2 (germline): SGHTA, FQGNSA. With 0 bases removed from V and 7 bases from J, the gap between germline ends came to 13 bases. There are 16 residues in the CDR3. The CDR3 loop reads CASSLAASLRNSPLHF. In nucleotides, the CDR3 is TGTGCCAGCAGCTTAGCGGCCTCTTTACGAAATTCACCCCTCCACTTT.

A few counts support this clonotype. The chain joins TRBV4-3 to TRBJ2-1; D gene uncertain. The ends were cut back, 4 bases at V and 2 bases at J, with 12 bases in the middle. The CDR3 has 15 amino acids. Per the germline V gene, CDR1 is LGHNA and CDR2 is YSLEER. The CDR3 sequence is CASSRGIPAYNEQFF. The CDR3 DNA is TGCGCCAGCAGCCGAGGAATACCTGCCTACAATGAGCAGTTCTTC.

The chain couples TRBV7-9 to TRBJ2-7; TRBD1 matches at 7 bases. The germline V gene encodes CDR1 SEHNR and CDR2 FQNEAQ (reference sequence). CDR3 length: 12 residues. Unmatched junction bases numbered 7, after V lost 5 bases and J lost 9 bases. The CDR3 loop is CASSPGTEVQYF. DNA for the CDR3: TGTGCCAGCAGCCCCGGGACAGAGGTGCAGTACTTC. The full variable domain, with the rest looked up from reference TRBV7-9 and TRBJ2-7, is DTGVSQNPRHKITKRGQNVTFRCDPISEHNRLYWYRQTLGQGPEFLTYFQNEAQLEKSRLLSDRFSAERPKGSFSTLEIQRTEQGDSAMYLCASSPGTEVQYFGPGTRLTVT.

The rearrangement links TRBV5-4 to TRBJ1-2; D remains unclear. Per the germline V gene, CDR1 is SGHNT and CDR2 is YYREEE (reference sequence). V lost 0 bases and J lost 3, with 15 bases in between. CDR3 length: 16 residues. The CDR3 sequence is CASSLGFSKMDYGYTF. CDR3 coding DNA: TGTGCCAGCAGCTTGGGGTTTAGTAAGATGGACTATGGCTACACCTTC. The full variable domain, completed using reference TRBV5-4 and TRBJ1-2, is ETGVTQSPTHLIKTRGQQVTLRCSSQSGHNTVSWYQQALGQGPQFIFQYYREEENGRGNFPPRFSGLQFPNYSSELNVNALELDDSALYLCASSLGFSKMDYGYTFGSGTRLTVV.

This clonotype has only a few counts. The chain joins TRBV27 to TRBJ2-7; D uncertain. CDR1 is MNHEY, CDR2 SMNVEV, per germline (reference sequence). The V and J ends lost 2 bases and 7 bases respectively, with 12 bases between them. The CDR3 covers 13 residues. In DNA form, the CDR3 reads TGTGCCAGCAGTTTACTGGGTCTACAAGAGCAGTACTTC. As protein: CASSLLGLQEQYF.

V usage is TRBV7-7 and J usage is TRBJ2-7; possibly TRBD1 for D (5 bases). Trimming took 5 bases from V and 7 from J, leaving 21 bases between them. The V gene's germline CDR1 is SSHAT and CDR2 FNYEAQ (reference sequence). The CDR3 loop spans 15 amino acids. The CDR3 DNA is TGTGCCAGCAGCCAGGGTCGGGTCCCTTACGTGGAGCAGTACTTC. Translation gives CASSQGRVPYVEQYF.

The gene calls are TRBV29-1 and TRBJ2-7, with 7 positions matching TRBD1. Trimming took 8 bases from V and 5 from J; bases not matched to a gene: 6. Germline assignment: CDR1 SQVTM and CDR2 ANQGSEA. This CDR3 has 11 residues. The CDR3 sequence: CSFSTGDEQYF. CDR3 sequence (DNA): TGCAGCTTCTCCACAGGGGACGAGCAGTACTTC.

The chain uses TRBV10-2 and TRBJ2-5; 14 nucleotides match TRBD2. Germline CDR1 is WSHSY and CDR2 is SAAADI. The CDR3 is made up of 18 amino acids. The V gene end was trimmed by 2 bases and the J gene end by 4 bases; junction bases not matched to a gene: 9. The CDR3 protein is CASSEGTSGRRSGETQYF. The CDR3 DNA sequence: TGCGCCAGCAGTGAGGGGACTAGCGGGAGAAGGTCGGGAGAGACCCAGTACTTC.

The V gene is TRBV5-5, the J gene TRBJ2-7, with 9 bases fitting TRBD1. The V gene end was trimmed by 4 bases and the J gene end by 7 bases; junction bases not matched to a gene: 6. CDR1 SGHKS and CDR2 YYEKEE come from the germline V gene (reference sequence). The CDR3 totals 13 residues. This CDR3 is CASSPGTGREQYF. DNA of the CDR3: TGTGCCAGCAGCCCCGGGACAGGGCGAGAGCAGTACTTC.

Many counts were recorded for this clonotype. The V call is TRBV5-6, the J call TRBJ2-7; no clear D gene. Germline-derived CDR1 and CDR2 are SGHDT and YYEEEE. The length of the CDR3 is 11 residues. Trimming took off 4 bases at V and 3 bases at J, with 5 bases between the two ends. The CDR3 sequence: CASSADYEQYF. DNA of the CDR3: TGTGCCAGCAGCGCGGACTACGAGCAGTACTTC.

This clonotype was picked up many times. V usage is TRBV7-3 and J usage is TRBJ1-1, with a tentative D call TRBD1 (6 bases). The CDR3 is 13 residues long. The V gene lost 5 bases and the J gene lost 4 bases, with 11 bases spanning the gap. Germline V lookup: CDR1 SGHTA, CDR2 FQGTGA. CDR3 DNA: TGTGCCAGCAGCGCACAGGGTTCCACTGAAGCTTTCTTT. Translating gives CASSAQGSTEAFF.

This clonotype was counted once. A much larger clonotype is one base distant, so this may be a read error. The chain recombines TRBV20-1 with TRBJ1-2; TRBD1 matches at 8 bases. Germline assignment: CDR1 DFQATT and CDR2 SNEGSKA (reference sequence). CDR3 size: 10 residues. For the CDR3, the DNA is TGCAGTGCTAGCCCAGGGGGCTACATCTTC. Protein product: CSASPGGYIF.

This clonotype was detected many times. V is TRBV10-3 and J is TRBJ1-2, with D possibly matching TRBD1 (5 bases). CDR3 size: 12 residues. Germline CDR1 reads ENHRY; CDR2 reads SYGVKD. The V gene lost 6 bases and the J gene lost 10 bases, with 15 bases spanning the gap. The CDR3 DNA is TGTGCCATCAGCAGGCAGGGAGATGACTACACCTTC. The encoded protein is CAISRQGDDYTF.

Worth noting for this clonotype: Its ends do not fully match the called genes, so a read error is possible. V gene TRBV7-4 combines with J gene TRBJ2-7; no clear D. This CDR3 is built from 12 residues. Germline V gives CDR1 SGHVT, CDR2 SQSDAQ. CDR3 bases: TGTGCCAGCAGATTAGTGGGATACGAGCAGTACTTC. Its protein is CASRLVGYEQYF.

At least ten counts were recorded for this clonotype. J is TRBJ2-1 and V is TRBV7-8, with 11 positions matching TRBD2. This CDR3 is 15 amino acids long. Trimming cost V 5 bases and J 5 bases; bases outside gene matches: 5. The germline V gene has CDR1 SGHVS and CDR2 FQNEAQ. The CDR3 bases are TGTGCCAGCAGCCTCACTAGCGGGAGAAACAATGAGCAGTTCTTC. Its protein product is CASSLTSGRNNEQFF.

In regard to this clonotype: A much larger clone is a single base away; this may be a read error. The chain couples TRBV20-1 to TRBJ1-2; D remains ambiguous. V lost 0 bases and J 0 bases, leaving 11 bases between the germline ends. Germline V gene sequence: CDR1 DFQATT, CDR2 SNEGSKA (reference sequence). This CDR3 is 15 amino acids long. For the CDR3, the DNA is TGCAGTGCTAGAGACGTGTTTGCTCCTAACTATGGCTACACCTTC. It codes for CSARDVFAPNYGYTF.

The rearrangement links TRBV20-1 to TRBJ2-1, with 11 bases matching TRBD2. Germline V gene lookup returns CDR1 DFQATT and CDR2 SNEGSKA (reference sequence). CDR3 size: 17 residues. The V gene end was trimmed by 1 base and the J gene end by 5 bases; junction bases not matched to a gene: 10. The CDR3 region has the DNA TGCAGTGCTAGAGGGACTAGCGGGCGCGCGGCCCACAATGAGCAGTTCTTC. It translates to CSARGTSGRAAHNEQFF.

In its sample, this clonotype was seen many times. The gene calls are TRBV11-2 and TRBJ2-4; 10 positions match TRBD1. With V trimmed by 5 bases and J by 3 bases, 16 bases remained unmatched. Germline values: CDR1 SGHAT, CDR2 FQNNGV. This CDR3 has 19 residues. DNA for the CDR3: TGTGCCAGCAGCACGATACCCATCAGGGACAGGGGAGACAAAAACATTCAGTACTTC. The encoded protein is CASSTIPIRDRGDKNIQYF.

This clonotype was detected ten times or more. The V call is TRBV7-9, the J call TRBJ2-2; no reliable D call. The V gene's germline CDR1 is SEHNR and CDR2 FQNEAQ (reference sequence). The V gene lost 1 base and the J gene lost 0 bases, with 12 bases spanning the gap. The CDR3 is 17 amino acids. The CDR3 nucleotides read TGTGCCAGCAGCTTAGTGGCGCAGGAGACGAACACCGGGGAGCTGTTTTTT. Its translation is CASSLVAQETNTGELFF.

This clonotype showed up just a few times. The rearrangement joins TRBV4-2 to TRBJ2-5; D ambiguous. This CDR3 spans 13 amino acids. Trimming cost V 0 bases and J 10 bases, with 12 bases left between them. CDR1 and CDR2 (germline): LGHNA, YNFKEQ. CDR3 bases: TGTGCCAGCAGCCAAGATCTTCGAAGGGACCAGTACTTC. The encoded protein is CASSQDLRRDQYF.

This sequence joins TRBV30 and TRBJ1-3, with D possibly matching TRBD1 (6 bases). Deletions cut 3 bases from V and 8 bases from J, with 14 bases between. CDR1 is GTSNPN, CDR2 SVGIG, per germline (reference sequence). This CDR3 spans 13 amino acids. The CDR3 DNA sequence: TGTGCCTGGAGGATTGCAGGGGTGGACACCATATATTTT. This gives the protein CAWRIAGVDTIYF.

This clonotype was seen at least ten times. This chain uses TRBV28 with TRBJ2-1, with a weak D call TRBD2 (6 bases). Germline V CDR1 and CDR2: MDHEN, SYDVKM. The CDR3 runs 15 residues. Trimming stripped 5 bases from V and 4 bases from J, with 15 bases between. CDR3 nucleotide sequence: TGTGCCAGCAGTCTCCCGGGACTTCTATACAATGAGCAGTTCTTC. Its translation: CASSLPGLLYNEQFF.